What follows describes a single T cell receptor (beta chain). Antigen specificity is unknown. The sample originates from a study of identical twins. Overall study results and limits: Abundant beta clonotypes from cord blood bore fewer insertions; memory repertoires lacked this pattern.

CDR1 and CDR2 (germline): SGHTA, FQGTGA. This CDR3 is 14 amino acids long. The V and J ends lost 4 bases and 6 bases respectively, with 12 bases between them. Each cDNA held unique molecular identifiers, and template switching gave it a universal primer site. MiXCR, run by TCRdb on the 5' RACE reads, gives a single entry per CDR3 protein. The sample includes 420,000 or so distinct CDR3 sequences, about a fifth of them seen just once. The source material was naive T cells sorted from blood. The TCR comes from a man between 45 and 60 years old in good health. The genes are TRBV7-3 and TRBJ2-2, with no clear D. The DNA of the CDR3 is TGTGCCAGCAGCTCTCAAGGACGTCCCGGGGAGCTGTTTTTT. It translates to CASSSQGRPGELFF.